This T cell receptor beta chain was identified during a study of blood T cell repertoires in COVID-19. Across the study: Some COVID-19 samples were acute and others convalescent; all came from the United States, Italy and Spain. From T cells, B-cell-depleted T cells, or PBMCs came the material, which was cDNA or gDNA.

V was shortened by 0 bases and J by 5 bases, with 14 bases between the two germline ends. The CDR3 totals 14 residues. Germline V gene sequence: CDR1 GTSNPN, CDR2 SVGIG (reference sequence). Two consecutive negative NP/OP PCR tests, clearance, or resolved symptoms defined Cohort 3 recovery. As handled by the study authors: Reference gene primer amplification yielded estimated nucleated cell counts. The table came from immunoSEQ multiplex PCR; TCRdb's copy has only in-frame clones and leaves some out. V and J calls and clone size are those listed in that table; D and trimming were worked out from the DNA. The sample records under 450,000 clones, roughly four fifths being singletons.

The sequenced material came from PBMCs or T cells enriched from blood (not recorded which). This chain joins TRBV30 and TRBJ2-7, with a weak D call TRBD1 (5 bases). This TCR was sampled from a woman aged 45-65 years who had recovered from COVID-19. The CDR3: CAWSVQAGWDEQYF. The CDR3 nucleotides read TGTGCCTGGAGTGTACAGGCAGGGTGGGACGAGCAGTACTTC.